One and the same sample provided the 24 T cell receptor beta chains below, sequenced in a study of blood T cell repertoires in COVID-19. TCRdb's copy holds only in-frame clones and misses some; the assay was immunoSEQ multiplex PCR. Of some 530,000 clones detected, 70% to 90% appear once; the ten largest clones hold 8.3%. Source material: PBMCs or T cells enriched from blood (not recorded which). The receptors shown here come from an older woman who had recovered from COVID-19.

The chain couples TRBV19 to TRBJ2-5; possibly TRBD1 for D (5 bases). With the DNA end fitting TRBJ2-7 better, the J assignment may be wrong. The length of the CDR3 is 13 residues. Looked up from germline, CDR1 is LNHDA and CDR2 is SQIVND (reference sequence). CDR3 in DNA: TGTGCCAGTAGTATAGGGACATTCTACGAGCAGTACTTC. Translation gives CASSIGTFYEQYF.

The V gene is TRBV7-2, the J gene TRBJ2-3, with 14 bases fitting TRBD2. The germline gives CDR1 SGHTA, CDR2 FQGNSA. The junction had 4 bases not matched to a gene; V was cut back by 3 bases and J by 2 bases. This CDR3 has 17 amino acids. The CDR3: CASSLGLAGEPTDTQYF. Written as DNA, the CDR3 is TGTGCCAGCAGCTTGGGACTAGCGGGGGAGCCCACAGATACGCAGTATTTT.

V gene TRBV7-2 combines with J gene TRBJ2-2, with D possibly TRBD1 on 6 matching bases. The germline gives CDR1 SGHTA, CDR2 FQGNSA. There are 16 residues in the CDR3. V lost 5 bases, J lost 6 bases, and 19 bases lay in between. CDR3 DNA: TGTGCCAGCAGCACCCGACAGGTACCCAACGCCGGGGAGCTGTTTTTT. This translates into CASSTRQVPNAGELFF.

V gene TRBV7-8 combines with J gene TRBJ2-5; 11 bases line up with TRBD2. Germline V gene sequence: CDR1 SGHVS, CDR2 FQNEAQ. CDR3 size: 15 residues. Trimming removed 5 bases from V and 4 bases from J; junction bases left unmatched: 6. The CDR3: CASSAPLAGGETQYF. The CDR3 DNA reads TGTGCCAGCAGCGCCCCCCTAGCGGGGGGAGAGACCCAGTACTTC.

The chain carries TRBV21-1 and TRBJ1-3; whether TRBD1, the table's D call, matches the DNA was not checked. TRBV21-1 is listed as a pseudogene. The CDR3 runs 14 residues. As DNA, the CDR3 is TGTGCCAGCAGCGGCCGGCACGGACAGGCCACCATATATTTT. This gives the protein CASSGRHGQATIYF.

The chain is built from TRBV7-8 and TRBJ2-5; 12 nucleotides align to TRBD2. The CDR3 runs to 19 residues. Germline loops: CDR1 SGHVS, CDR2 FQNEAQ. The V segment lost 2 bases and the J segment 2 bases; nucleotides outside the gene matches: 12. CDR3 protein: CASSLIATSGGPNQETQYF. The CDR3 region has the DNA TGTGCCAGCAGCTTAATTGCAACTAGCGGGGGGCCGAATCAAGAGACCCAGTACTTC.

The CDR3 loop reads CSASWRDEKLFF. The CDR3 nucleotides read TGCAGTGCTAGTTGGAGGGATGAAAAACTGTTTTTT. The rearrangement links TRBV20-1 to TRBJ1-4; D unclear. V gave up 3 bases and J gave up 6 bases, with 8 bases separating them. From germline, CDR1 is DFQATT and CDR2 SNEGSKA (reference sequence). The CDR3 consists of 12 residues.

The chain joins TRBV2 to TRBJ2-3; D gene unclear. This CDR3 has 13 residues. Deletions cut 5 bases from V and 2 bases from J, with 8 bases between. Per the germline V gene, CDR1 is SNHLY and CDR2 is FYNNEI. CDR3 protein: CASSFYYTDTQYF. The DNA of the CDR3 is TGTGCCAGCAGTTTTTACTACACAGATACGCAGTATTTT.

The CDR3: CASSSTSGGYTDTQYF. In DNA form, the CDR3 reads TGCGCCAGCAGCTCGACTAGCGGGGGGTACACAGATACGCAGTATTTT. This chain connects TRBV5-1 to TRBJ2-3; the match to TRBD2 covers 13 bases. Unmatched junction bases numbered 3, after V lost 3 bases and J lost 2 bases. In germline, CDR1 is SGHRS, CDR2 YFSETQ. The CDR3 extends over 16 amino acids.

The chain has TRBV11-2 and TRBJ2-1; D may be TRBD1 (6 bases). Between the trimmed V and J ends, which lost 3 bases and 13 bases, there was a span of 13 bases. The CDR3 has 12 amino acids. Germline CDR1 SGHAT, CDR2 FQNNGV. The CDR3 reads CASSLLGGVQFF. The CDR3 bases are TGTGCCAGCAGCTTGTTAGGGGGAGTACAGTTCTTC.

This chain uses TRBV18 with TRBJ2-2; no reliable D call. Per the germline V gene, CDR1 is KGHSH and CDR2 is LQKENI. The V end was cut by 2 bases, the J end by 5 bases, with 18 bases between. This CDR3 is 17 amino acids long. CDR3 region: CASSPTLTGSATGELFF. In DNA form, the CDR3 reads TGTGCCAGCTCACCAACATTGACCGGGTCCGCGACCGGGGAGCTGTTTTTT. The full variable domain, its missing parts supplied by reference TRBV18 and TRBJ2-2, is NAGVMQNPRHLVRRRGQEARLRCSPMKGHSHVYWYRQLPEEGLKFMVYLQKENIIDESGMPKERFSAEFPKEGPSILRIQQVVRGDSAAYFCASSPTLTGSATGELFFGEGSRLTVL.

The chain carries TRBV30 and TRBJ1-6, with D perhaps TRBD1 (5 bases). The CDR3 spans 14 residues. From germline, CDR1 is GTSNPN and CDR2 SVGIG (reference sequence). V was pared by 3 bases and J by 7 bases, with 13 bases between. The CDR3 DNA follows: TGTGCCTGGAGGGCCGGGACTTCCAATTCACCCCTCCACTTT. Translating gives CAWRAGTSNSPLHF.

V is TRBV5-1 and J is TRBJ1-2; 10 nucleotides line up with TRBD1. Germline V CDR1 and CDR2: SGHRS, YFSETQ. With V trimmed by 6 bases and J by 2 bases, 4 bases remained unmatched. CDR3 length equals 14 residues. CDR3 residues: CASNRDRGNYGYTF. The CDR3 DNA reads TGCGCCAGCAACAGGGACAGGGGAAACTATGGCTACACCTTC.

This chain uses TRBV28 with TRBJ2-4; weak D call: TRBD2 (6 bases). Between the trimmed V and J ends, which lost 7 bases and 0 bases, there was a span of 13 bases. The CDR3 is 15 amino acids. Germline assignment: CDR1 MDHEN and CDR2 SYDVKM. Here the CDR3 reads CASKRGERAKNIQYF. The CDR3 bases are TGTGCCAGCAAGCGCGGGGAGAGAGCCAAAAACATTCAGTACTTC. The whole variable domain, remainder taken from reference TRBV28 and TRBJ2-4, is DVKVTQSSRYLVKRTGEKVFLECVQDMDHENMFWYRQDPGLGLRLIYFSYDVKMKEKGDIPEGYSVSREKKERFSLILESASTNQTSMYLCASKRGERAKNIQYFGAGTRLSVL.

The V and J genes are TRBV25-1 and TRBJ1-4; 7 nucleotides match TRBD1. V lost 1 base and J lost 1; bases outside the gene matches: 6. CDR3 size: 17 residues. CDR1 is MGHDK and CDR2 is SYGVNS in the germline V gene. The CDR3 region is CASSESGRTGTNEKLFF. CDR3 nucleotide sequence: TGTGCCAGCAGTGAATCCGGCCGGACAGGAACTAATGAAAAACTGTTTTTT.

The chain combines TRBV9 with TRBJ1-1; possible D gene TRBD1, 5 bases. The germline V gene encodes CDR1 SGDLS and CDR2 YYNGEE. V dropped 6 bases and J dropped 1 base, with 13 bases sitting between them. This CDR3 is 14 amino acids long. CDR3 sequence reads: CASTRGGGNTEAFF. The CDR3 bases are TGTGCCAGCACCCGCGGGGGGGGGAACACTGAAGCTTTCTTT.

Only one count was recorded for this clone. CDR3 in amino acids: CASSIGAGSSGNTIYF. The CDR3 DNA reads TGTGCCAGTAGTATAGGGGCGGGATCCTCTGGAAACACCATATATTTT. This chain connects TRBV19 to TRBJ1-3; D ambiguous. The CDR3 length is 16 residues. V was shortened by 1 base and J by 0 bases, with 10 bases between the two germline ends. In germline, CDR1 is LNHDA, CDR2 SQIVND (reference sequence).

This chain's CDR3 is CSGFFGGWHEQFF. The CDR3 region has the DNA TGCAGCGGGTTTTTCGGGGGGTGGCATGAGCAGTTCTTC. The gene calls are TRBV29-1 and TRBJ2-1, with TRBD2 matching over 7 bases. CDR3 length equals 13 residues. Per germline, CDR1 SQVTM and CDR2 ANQGSEA. The V segment lost 7 bases and the J segment 8 bases; nucleotides outside the gene matches: 11.

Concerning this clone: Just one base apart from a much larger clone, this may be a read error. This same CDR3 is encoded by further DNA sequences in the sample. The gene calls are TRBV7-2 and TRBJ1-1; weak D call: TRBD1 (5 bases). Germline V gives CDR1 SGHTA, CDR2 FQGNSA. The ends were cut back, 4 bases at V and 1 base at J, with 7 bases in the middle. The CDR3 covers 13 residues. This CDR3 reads CASSSDRNTEAFF. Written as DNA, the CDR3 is TGTGCCAGCAGCTCCGACAGGAACACTGAAGCTTTCTTT.

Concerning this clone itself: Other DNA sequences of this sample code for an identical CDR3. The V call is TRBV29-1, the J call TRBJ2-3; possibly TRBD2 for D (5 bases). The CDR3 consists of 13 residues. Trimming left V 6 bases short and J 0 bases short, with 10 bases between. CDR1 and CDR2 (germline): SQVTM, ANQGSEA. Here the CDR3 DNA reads TGCAGCGTGGACCCGGGGAGCACAGATACGCAGTATTTT. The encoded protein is CSVDPGSTDTQYF.

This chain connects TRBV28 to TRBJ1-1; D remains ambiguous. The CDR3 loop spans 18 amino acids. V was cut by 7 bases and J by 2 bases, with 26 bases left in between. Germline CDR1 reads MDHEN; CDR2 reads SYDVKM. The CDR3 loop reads CASTLPPGRFGANTEAFF. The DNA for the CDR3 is TGTGCCAGCACCCTCCCCCCGGGGAGGTTTGGAGCTAACACTGAAGCTTTCTTT.

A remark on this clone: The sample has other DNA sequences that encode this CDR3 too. The CDR3 DNA follows: TGTGCCAGCTCACCATCGAGCTCCTACGAGCAGTACGTC. This gives the protein CASSPSSSYEQYV. The V gene is TRBV18, the J gene TRBJ2-7; D is undetermined. The CDR3 is 13 amino acids. V shed 2 bases and J shed 0 bases, with 5 bases lying between them. Germline V gene lookup returns CDR1 KGHSH and CDR2 LQKENI.

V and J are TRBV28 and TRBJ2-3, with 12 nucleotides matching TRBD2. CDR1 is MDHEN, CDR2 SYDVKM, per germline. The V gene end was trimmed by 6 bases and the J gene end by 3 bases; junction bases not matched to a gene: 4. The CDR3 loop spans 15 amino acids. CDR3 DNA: TGTGCCAGCAGGCCAACTAGCGGGGGGACAGATACGCAGTATTTT. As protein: CASRPTSGGTDTQYF.

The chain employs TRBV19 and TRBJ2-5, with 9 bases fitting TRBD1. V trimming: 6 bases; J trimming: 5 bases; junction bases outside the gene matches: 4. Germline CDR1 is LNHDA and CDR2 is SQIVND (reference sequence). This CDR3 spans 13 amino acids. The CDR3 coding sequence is TGTGCCAGTAGAGGACAGGGGAAGGAGACCCAGTACTTC. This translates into CASRGQGKETQYF.